Below, 32 T cell receptor beta chains from the same sample are listed, as sequenced in a study of cytomegalovirus exposure and HLA in healthy donors. PCR involved 60 Vbeta and 13 Jbeta primers. Generated by immunoSEQ multiplex PCR, the TCRdb table keeps only in-frame clones and is missing some. The sample totals more than 140,000 clones; its top ten clones hold 2.2%. Sample: PBMCs. All receptors derive from a woman in her late teens or twenties in good health and CMV-seronegative.

The chain employs TRBV29-1 and TRBJ2-1; D possibly corresponds to TRBD2 (6 bases). The CDR3 length is 14 residues. V lost 8 bases and J lost 0, with 14 bases in between. Germline V gene lookup returns CDR1 SQVTM and CDR2 ANQGSEA. In nucleotides, the CDR3 is TGCAGCTCTGGGGTAGCGGTCTCCTACAATGAGCAGTTCTTC. This sequence encodes CSSGVAVSYNEQFF.

The chain joins TRBV25-1 to TRBJ2-7; 8 nucleotides line up with TRBD2. The V gene end was trimmed by 5 bases and the J gene end by 7 bases; junction bases not matched to a gene: 16. The germline gives CDR1 MGHDK, CDR2 SYGVNS. The length of the CDR3 is 16 residues. Here the CDR3 DNA reads TGTGCCAGCAGTTGGGATCGAGCGGGAGATCTGCGGGAGCAGTACGTC. Translation gives CASSWDRAGDLREQYV.

J is TRBJ1-2 and V is TRBV11-2; 8 positions agree with TRBD1. The CDR3 sequence is 15 residues long. Unmatched junction bases numbered 8, after V lost 5 bases and J lost 3 bases. Germline V CDR1 and CDR2: SGHAT, FQNNGV. CDR3 bases: TGTGCCAGCAGCGGCCGGGACAGGATCGACTATGGCTACACCTTC. Its translation: CASSGRDRIDYGYTF.

The chain joins TRBV6-5 to TRBJ2-1; 10 positions agree with TRBD2. CDR3 size: 15 residues. Germline lookup yields CDR1 MNHEY and CDR2 SVGAGI. V dropped 6 bases and J dropped 4; count of bases not matched to a gene: 6. Here the CDR3 DNA reads TGTGCCAGCAGCCCGGGAGCGGGAGGGTACAATGAGCAGTTCTTC. It is translated as CASSPGAGGYNEQFF.

V gene TRBV5-1 combines with J gene TRBJ2-1; D is unresolved. Per the germline V gene, CDR1 is SGHRS and CDR2 is YFSETQ. Trimming pared 0 bases from V and 0 bases from J, leaving 10 bases between. CDR3 length: 16 residues. Written as DNA, the CDR3 is TGCGCCAGCAGCTTGGATGGAGATATCTCCTACAATGAGCAGTTCTTC. It codes for CASSLDGDISYNEQFF.

The chain joins TRBV28 to TRBJ1-5, with TRBD1 matching over 7 bases. There are 16 residues in the CDR3. The germline V gene encodes CDR1 MDHEN and CDR2 SYDVKM. Trimming removed 3 bases from V and 0 bases from J; junction bases left unmatched: 5. CDR3 sequence: CASSLGTADSNQPQHF. CDR3 nucleotides: TGTGCCAGCAGTTTGGGGACAGCGGATAGCAATCAGCCCCAGCATTTT. Full variable domain (remainder filled in from reference TRBV28 and TRBJ1-5): DVKVTQSSRYLVKRTGEKVFLECVQDMDHENMFWYRQDPGLGLRLIYFSYDVKMKEKGDIPEGYSVSREKKERFSLILESASTNQTSMYLCASSLGTADSNQPQHFGDGTRLSIL.

The chain couples TRBV29-1 to TRBJ2-3; 9 nucleotides match TRBD2. The CDR3 totals 13 residues. Germline V gene data show CDR1 as SQVTM and CDR2 as ANQGSEA. V gave up 4 bases and J gave up 6 bases; unmatched junction bases: 5. CDR3 protein: CSVVAGGLDTQYF. CDR3 DNA sequence: TGCAGCGTTGTCGCGGGAGGGCTCGATACGCAGTATTTT.

This sequence joins TRBV2 and TRBJ1-2; 8 bases are a match to TRBD1. This CDR3 is 14 amino acids long. The germline V gene encodes CDR1 SNHLY and CDR2 FYNNEI. With V trimmed by 8 bases and J by 7 bases, 12 bases remained unmatched. The CDR3 is CASSPNGQGGGYTF. The CDR3 nucleotides are TGTGCCAGCTCTCCGAACGGACAGGGAGGTGGCTACACCTTC.

The chain uses TRBV7-8 and TRBJ1-5; TRBD1 is a possible D gene (5 bases). Germline values: CDR1 SGHVS, CDR2 FQNEAQ. Deletions cut 5 bases from V and 5 bases from J, with 7 bases between. The length of the CDR3 is 12 residues. The CDR3: CASSVTDQPQHF. CDR3 DNA sequence: TGTGCCAGCAGCGTGACAGATCAGCCCCAGCATTTT. Filled out from reference TRBV7-8 and TRBJ1-5, the complete variable domain reads GAGVSQSPRYKVAKRGQDVALRCDPISGHVSLFWYQQALGQGPEFLTYFQNEAQLDKSGLPSDRFFAERPEGSVSTLKIQRTQQEDSAVYLCASSVTDQPQHFGDGTRLSIL.

The V gene is TRBV6-8, the J gene TRBJ2-3; no clear D. The CDR3 runs to 13 residues. CDR1 is MNHGY and CDR2 is SAAAGT in the germline V gene. V was clipped by 6 bases and J by 3 bases, with 10 bases between them. CDR3 in amino acids: CASRPTRTDTQYF. CDR3 bases: TGTGCCAGCAGACCGACGAGGACAGATACGCAGTATTTT.

This rearrangement joins TRBV5-1 to TRBJ2-1; 9 bases align to TRBD1. The germline V gene has CDR1 SGHRS and CDR2 YFSETQ. The ends lost 2 bases at V and 8 bases at J; junction bases unmatched: 8. CDR3 length: 15 amino acids. This chain's CDR3 is CASSLSLTGGDEQFF. Here the CDR3 DNA reads TGCGCCAGCAGCTTAAGTCTAACAGGGGGCGATGAGCAGTTCTTC.

The V and J genes are TRBV29-1 and TRBJ2-2, with unresolved D. V was shortened by 6 bases and J by 3 bases, with 2 bases between the two germline ends. Germline V gene lookup returns CDR1 SQVTM and CDR2 ANQGSEA. The CDR3 is 10 amino acids. CDR3 sequence (DNA): TGCAGCGTCTACACCGGGGAGCTGTTTTTT. It specifies CSVYTGELFF.

The chain recombines TRBV11-2 with TRBJ2-2; D not certain. Germline V gene sequence: CDR1 SGHAT, CDR2 FQNNGV. The CDR3 consists of 14 residues. Trimming removed 4 bases at V and 7 bases at J, with 13 bases between. The CDR3 bases are TGTGCCAGCAGCTCCGGCGGATTGAGCGGGGAGCTGTTTTTT. Its protein product is CASSSGGLSGELFF.

This sequence joins TRBV7-2 and TRBJ2-7; the match to TRBD2 covers 10 bases. This CDR3 is 16 amino acids long. Looked up from germline, CDR1 is SGHTA and CDR2 is FQGNSA. Germline trimming cut 2 bases from V and 3 bases from J; bases unmatched to any gene: 7. CDR3 bases: TGTGCCAGCAGCTTAACACTAGCGGGACTATTCTACGAGCAGTACTTC. Translation gives CASSLTLAGLFYEQYF.

The V and J genes are TRBV5-1 and TRBJ2-2; D may be TRBD2 (5 bases). The CDR3 consists of 16 residues. Germline V gene sequence: CDR1 SGHRS, CDR2 YFSETQ. With 4 bases removed from V and 0 bases from J, the gap between germline ends came to 13 bases. CDR3 protein: CASSRAGSANTGELFF. The CDR3 DNA sequence: TGCGCCAGCAGCCGTGCGGGCTCGGCGAACACCGGGGAGCTGTTTTTT.

This clone counts as medium-sized by frequency. The chain recombines TRBV7-9 with TRBJ1-1, with D maybe TRBD1 (5 bases). This CDR3 has 14 amino acids. The V gene's germline CDR1 is SEHNR and CDR2 FQNEAQ (reference sequence). V was clipped by 6 bases and J by 5 bases, with 16 bases between them. This chain's CDR3 is CASSVVTGGTEAFF. CDR3 bases: TGTGCCAGCAGTGTCGTCACGGGGGGGACTGAAGCTTTCTTT.

This chain connects TRBV7-9 to TRBJ2-7, with a weak D call TRBD2 (6 bases). The germline CDR1 and CDR2 sequences are SEHNR and FQNEAQ (reference sequence). This CDR3 has 14 residues. The germline V and J ends were trimmed by 5 bases and 2 bases, with 13 bases remaining between them. Here the CDR3 DNA reads TGTGCCAGCAGCGCCATGACTAGAACCTACGAGCAGTACTTC. Residues: CASSAMTRTYEQYF.

This rearrangement joins TRBV7-3 to TRBJ2-1, with TRBD1 as a possible D gene (6 bases). The CDR3 is 15 residues long. The germline V and J ends were trimmed by 5 bases and 1 base, with 12 bases remaining between them. In germline, CDR1 is SGHTA, CDR2 FQGTGA. The CDR3 sequence: CASSTRGGSYNEQFF. As DNA, the CDR3 is TGTGCCAGCAGCACCAGGGGTGGATCCTACAATGAGCAGTTCTTC.

The rearrangement uses TRBV5-6 and TRBJ1-1, with no clear D. The V and J ends lost 4 bases and 4 bases respectively, with 14 bases between them. This CDR3 spans 14 amino acids. In germline, CDR1 is SGHDT, CDR2 YYEEEE. The CDR3 nucleotides read TGTGCCAGCAGCGTTCTTGACTCCCGCACTGAAGCTTTCTTT. Translated: CASSVLDSRTEAFF.

The chain links TRBV5-1 to TRBJ2-1, with D possibly matching TRBD2 (6 bases). In germline, CDR1 is SGHRS, CDR2 YFSETQ. The CDR3 consists of 15 residues. Trimming stripped 4 bases from V and 5 bases from J, with 16 bases between. The CDR3 DNA is TGCGCCAGCAGCCCCTTCCCGGGAGCAGACAATGAGCAGTTCTTC. Residues: CASSPFPGADNEQFF.

The V gene is TRBV25-1, the J gene TRBJ2-1; D is unclear. Per germline, CDR1 MGHDK and CDR2 SYGVNS. CDR3 size: 10 residues. V shed 6 bases and J shed 6 bases, with 3 bases lying between them. Written as DNA, the CDR3 is TGTGCCAGCAGCAGCAATGAGCAGTTCTTC. Protein: CASSSNEQFF.

V and J are TRBV29-1 and TRBJ2-1, with 8 bases lining up with TRBD1. The V gene's germline CDR1 is SQVTM and CDR2 ANQGSEA. CDR3 size: 14 residues. Trimming took 3 bases from V and 5 from J; bases not matched to a gene: 6. CDR3 sequence: CSVEATDRDNEQFF. CDR3 sequence (DNA): TGCAGCGTTGAGGCGACGGACAGGGACAATGAGCAGTTCTTC.

CDR3 sequence: CASSPGLAGGVDGSYNEQFF. The CDR3 DNA follows: TGCGCCAGCAGCCCGGGACTAGCGGGAGGCGTCGACGGTTCCTACAATGAGCAGTTCTTC. The V and J genes are TRBV10-1 and TRBJ2-1; TRBD2 matches at 15 bases. The CDR3 is 20 residues long. Germline assignment: CDR1 WNHNN and CDR2 SYGVQD (reference sequence). J was trimmed by 1 base and V by 6 bases; bases with no gene match: 13.

The chain couples TRBV6-5 to TRBJ1-2; D might be TRBD1 (6 bases). The germline V gene encodes CDR1 MNHEY and CDR2 SVGAGI. The CDR3 is made up of 15 amino acids. Trimming took 6 bases from V and 1 from J, leaving 15 bases between them. CDR3 residues: CASSETQGINYGYTF. The CDR3 DNA is TGTGCCAGCAGCGAAACACAGGGTATTAACTATGGCTACACCTTC.

V and J are TRBV5-4 and TRBJ2-3; 10 bases map to TRBD2. CDR1 and CDR2 from the germline V gene are SGHNT and YYREEE (reference sequence). The CDR3 extends over 16 amino acids. The V segment lost 4 bases and the J segment 4 bases; nucleotides outside the gene matches: 9. The CDR3 sequence is CASSRRLAGRSDTQYF. CDR3 DNA: TGTGCCAGCAGCAGACGACTAGCGGGCCGTTCAGATACGCAGTATTTT.

The V call is TRBV10-3, the J call TRBJ2-7, with 7 bases fitting TRBD1. The CDR3 covers 15 residues. Germline-derived CDR1 and CDR2 are ENHRY and SYGVKD. Trimming removed 3 bases from V and 6 bases from J; junction bases left unmatched: 11. The CDR3 sequence: CAISELGTVNSEQYF. The CDR3 nucleotides read TGTGCCATCAGTGAATTAGGGACAGTAAATTCCGAGCAGTACTTC.

V usage is TRBV7-9 and J usage is TRBJ2-1; no clear D. The CDR3 length is 19 residues. V lost 5 bases to trimming and J lost 7 bases, with 30 bases between them. Germline-derived CDR1 and CDR2 are SEHNR and FQNEAQ (reference sequence). CDR3 nucleotides: TGTGCCAGCAGCCTAACAATATCGGCTAGAGCCCTGGGTGGGAATGAGCAGTTCTTC. It specifies CASSLTISARALGGNEQFF.

The chain uses TRBV6-5 and TRBJ1-2; 10 nucleotides align to TRBD1. V gave up 6 bases and J gave up 6 bases; unmatched junction bases: 4. From germline, CDR1 is MNHEY and CDR2 SVGAGI. This CDR3 has 13 amino acids. CDR3 nucleotides: TGTGCCAGCAGCCGACAGGGGGCAGATGGCTACACCTTC. Protein product: CASSRQGADGYTF.

The CDR3 DNA sequence: TGTGCCAGCAGCTTAGACTGGGGCGGGAACACCGGGGAGCTGTTTTTT. The encoded protein is CASSLDWGGNTGELFF. This sequence joins TRBV7-2 and TRBJ2-2, with a weak D call TRBD1 (5 bases). CDR3 size: 16 residues. CDR1 and CDR2 from the germline V gene are SGHTA and FQGNSA. Deletions cut 1 base from V and 1 base from J, with 10 bases between.

The J gene is TRBJ1-5, the V gene TRBV7-9; D gene ambiguous. The CDR3 consists of 13 residues. Trimming took off 1 base at V and 4 bases at J, with 5 bases between the two ends. CDR1 SEHNR and CDR2 FQNEAQ come from the germline V gene (reference sequence). CDR3 sequence (DNA): TGTGCCAGCAGCTTAGGAGATAATCAGCCCCAGCATTTT. As protein: CASSLGDNQPQHF.

The rearrangement links TRBV11-3 to TRBJ2-2; 13 bases match TRBD2. Germline loops: CDR1 SGHNT, CDR2 YENEEA. This CDR3 has 16 residues. The ends lost 1 base at V and 11 bases at J; junction bases unmatched: 7. The DNA for the CDR3 is TGTGCCAGCAGCTTAGGACTAGCGGGAGGAGCGGCAGAGCTGTTTTTT. Amino acid sequence: CASSLGLAGGAAELFF.

The chain recombines TRBV18 with TRBJ1-5, with D tentatively TRBD1 (5 bases). There are 16 residues in the CDR3. CDR1 is KGHSH, CDR2 LQKENI, per germline. V lost 2 bases and J 3 bases, leaving 14 bases between the germline ends. As DNA, the CDR3 is TGTGCCAGCTCACCAGAGATGGGGACTTCCAATCAGCCCCAGCATTTT. It is translated as CASSPEMGTSNQPQHF.